This T cell receptor (beta chain) originates from a study of breast tumors, draining lymph nodes, adjacent tissues. Study-level points and caveats: Compared with basal-like, luminal-like tumors shared significantly more repertoire with nontumor tissue. Tumor repertoires ranked between lymph nodes and nontumor tissue in diversity, with V and J gene preferences. Data only fit, rather than demonstrated, lymph node origin of most tumor T cells.

Axillary draining lymph nodes of breast cancer patients supplied the node samples. To note about this clonotype: Its target is unknown.

TCRdb independently ran MiXCR on the multiplex PCR reads; one entry per CDR3 protein. The sample lists 140,000 to 150,000 distinct CDR3 sequences, over 25% occurring once. Germline V gene sequence: CDR1 MNHNY, CDR2 SVGAGI (reference sequence). This CDR3 has 14 residues. Germline trimming cut 5 bases from V and 0 bases from J; bases unmatched to any gene: 4. The rearrangement uses TRBV6-6 and TRBJ2-7, with 7 bases aligning to TRBD1. The specimen sequenced was axillary lymph node tissue. This clonotype was obtained from a female donor with breast cancer. Some clones in this sample may be carry-over from other donors' samples. CDR3 sequence: CASSPGQDSYEQYV. The DNA for the CDR3 is TGTGCCAGCAGTCCCGGACAGGACTCCTACGAGCAGTACGTC.